This TCR beta chain was sequenced during a study of cytomegalovirus exposure and HLA in healthy donors. General study results and limits: In a later analysis, 16,951 TCR beta sequences were associated with HLA alleles at 0.05 false discovery rate.

60 Vbeta and 13 Jbeta primers were used in PCR. TCRdb's table, derived via immunoSEQ multiplex PCR, lists solely in-frame clones and lacks some. Among 120,000 or so clones listed, under 80% were seen once. Turning to this clone: Its antigen is still unknown.

This CDR3 is 13 amino acids long. Germline CDR1 reads SGHVS; CDR2 reads FNYEAQ. V was pared by 5 bases and J by 7 bases, with 15 bases between. The sequence derives from a woman aged 45 to 65 in good health and CMV-seropositive. Specimen: PBMCs. The V gene is TRBV7-6, the J gene TRBJ2-7; a possible D gene is TRBD2 (5 bases). Here the CDR3 reads CASSRPAGGEQYF. CDR3 coding DNA: TGTGCCAGCAGCCGACCGGCAGGCGGGGAGCAGTACTTC.